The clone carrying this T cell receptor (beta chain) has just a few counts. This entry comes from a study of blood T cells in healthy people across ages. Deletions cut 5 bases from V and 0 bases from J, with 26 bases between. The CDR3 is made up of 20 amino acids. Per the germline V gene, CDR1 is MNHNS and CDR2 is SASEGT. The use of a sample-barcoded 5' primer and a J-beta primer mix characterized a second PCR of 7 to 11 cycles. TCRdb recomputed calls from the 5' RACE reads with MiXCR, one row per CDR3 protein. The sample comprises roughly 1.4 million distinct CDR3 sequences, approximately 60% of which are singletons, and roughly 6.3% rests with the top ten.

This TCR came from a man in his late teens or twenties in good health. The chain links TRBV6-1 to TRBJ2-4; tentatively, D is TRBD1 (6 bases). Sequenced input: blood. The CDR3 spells CASSPNPDIGRGLAKNIQYF. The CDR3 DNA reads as TGTGCCAGCAGTCCCAATCCCGACATCGGCAGGGGATTAGCCAAAAACATTCAGTACTTC.